This T cell receptor beta chain appears in the sequencing data of a study of T cell responses to AZD1222 COVID-19 vaccine. Whole-study results and caveats: It was only a handful of AZD1222 recipients who were seropositive at baseline. Unmutated variant regions are reportedly the target of nearly half of TCRs that are spike-specific. Donors skewed white British and female; clonal diversity was possibly underestimated. After two AZD1222 doses, spike-specific TCR breadth and depth rose versus day 0.

Measured with immunoSEQ multiplex PCR; TCRdb has only the in-frame clones, and not every one. In the table there are some 120,000 clones, 88% of which are singletons. The CDR3 loop spans 15 amino acids. Germline values: CDR1 MNHEY, CDR2 SMNVEV (reference sequence). J lost 3 bases, V lost 8 bases, and 8 bases had no gene match. About this clone: Antigen specificity is unknown.

The chain is built from TRBV27 and TRBJ1-5, with 9 bases fitting TRBD1. This receptor was obtained from an adult who received the AZD1222 COVID-19 vaccine. This specimen consisted of peripheral blood, obtained 28 days after the second AZD1222 dose. CDR3 sequence (DNA): TGTGCCAGCGGGACAGGGAATCTGTTCAATCAGCCCCAGCATTTT. Protein sequence: CASGTGNLFNQPQHF.